The TCR beta chain described here comes from a study of follicular helper T cells after annual influenza vaccination (dated by TCRdb to the late 2010s). General notes on the study: Blood was collected on days 0, 7 and 28 after each seasonal influenza vaccination. To study recall of cTfh clones, some subjects were followed through successive annual vaccinations in the 2013-2014, 2014-2015 and 2015-2016 seasons. One week after vaccination, a second recruited cohort of approximately twelve subjects (Table S1) displayed a similar ICOS+CD38+ cTfh response. Multi-year samples were available for six subjects, with four spanning two vaccination seasons and two spanning three seasons. Samples from 2013-2014 were cryopreserved, whereas samples from about 2015 were processed immediately after collection. Overall study results and their limits: Day 7 ICOS+CD38+ clones were most often found later in ICOS-CD38- cTfh, suggesting that subset may serve as a memory reservoir. ICOS+CD38+ cTfh clonality correlated with the frequency of that population, and its change correlated with the change in circulating plasmablast frequency. Productive TCRB sequences were recovered from only about 10-23% of analyzed cells, so rare clonotypes could not be sampled. Successive annual vaccinations recalled a recurring oligoclonal ICOS+CD38+ cTfh response that included tetramer and AIM influenza-specific clonotypes.

This specimen's time point label, per the study, means: 2013-2014 season, 7 days after vaccination. Adults were given seasonal inactivated influenza vaccine (Fluvarix), and sorted blood CD4 subsets were followed by TCRB sequencing before and after vaccination. To be eligible, subjects had to live in the community and must not have received influenza vaccine in the previous 6 months. Subjects were excluded for influenza vaccine contraindications, substance abuse, HIV/AIDS, active malignancy, immunomodulatory medication, or active illness such as respiratory infection. Between roughly 35 and 100 mL of blood was sampled per time point. Circulating Tfh were defined as non-naive CD4+CXCR5+PD-1+ cells, and these cells were sorted into ICOS+CD38+ and ICOS-CD38- fractions. Ficoll-Paque PLUS or SepMate separation was used to isolate PBMC. Cell subsets were sorted from PBMC on a BD FACS Aria before DNA extraction.

The library was made by the immunoSEQ multiplex PCR assay. Adaptive Biotechnologies carried out TCRB amplification, library preparation, sequencing and preliminary bioinformatics at Survey level resolution. For TCRB sequencing, genomic DNA from sorted cTfh populations was amplified by multiplex PCR. Per the authors' processing: In R, clonality was calculated as 1 minus the normalized Shannon entropy, and the Gini index was computed using the R package ineq. Overlap score was the summed counts of shared sequences divided by total counts of all sequences in both compared samples. Shared-clonotype significance used Fisher's exact test assuming a theoretical repertoire of 10^7 TCRB sequences. The table comes from immuneACCESS by way of TCRdb, which keeps in-frame sequences with V and J called. Part of the clones is missing from these tables; in studies checked, under half for an unresolved V gene and the rest for unknown reasons. V and J calls and clone size are those listed in that table; D and trimming were worked out from the DNA. For this sample there are about 5,200 clones; approximately 89% appear just once. The top ten hold less than 1.5% of the sample.

Remarks on this clone: The antigen this receptor binds is unknown. No per-base quality is available; no much larger clone lies one base away.

The junction shows trimming of 0 bases on V and 3 bases on J, and the gene matches do not reach 6 bases of it. The CDR3 runs 15 amino acids, cysteine and phenylalanine included. Only the CDR3 part of the read is kept: 45 bases, read in frame from the first base. According to the germline V gene (reference sequence), CDR1 reads SGHKS and CDR2 reads YYEKEE. The chain joins TRBV5-5 to TRBJ2-7; a stretch of 7 junction bases matches TRBD2. This TCR derives from an adult who received the influenza vaccine. Source: CXCR5+ CD38- circulating T follicular helper cells from blood, taken 7 days after influenza vaccination. The intended sense of this specimen's cell subset or site label: circulating Tfh, non-naive CD4+CXCR5+PD-1+ (ICOS+CD38+ or ICOS-CD38-). The DNA is as follows: TGTGCCAGCAGCTTGGAGGCGGGGGTCTTCTACGAGCAGTACTTC. It is translated as CASSLEAGVFYEQYF. The variable domain in full, with residues beyond the CDR3 obtained from the reference TRBV5-5 and TRBJ2-7 genes, is DAGVTQSPTHLIKTRGQQVTLRCSPISGHKSVSWYQQVLGQGPQFIFQYYEKEERGRGNFPDRFSARQFPNYSSELNVNALLLGDSALYLCASSLEAGVFYEQYFGPGTRLTVT.